The T cell receptor beta chain under discussion was sequenced for a study of technical replicates of blood from a handful of donors (dated by TCRdb to 2017 to 2019). Of note for this clone: Its antigen is currently not known. One base away there is no much larger clone; base qualities are not given.

Library construction relied on the immunoSEQ multiplex PCR assay. TCRdb stores this immuneACCESS table with in-frame sequences only. Part of the clones is absent; in the studies checked, under half of the shortfall reflects unresolved V genes, and no reason is known for the rest. Counted in this sample were about 12,000 clones; 85% to 95% of them appeared once. The ten largest make up roughly 6% of the sample. The CDR3, cysteine through phenylalanine, is 15 amino acids long. The only DNA kept is the CDR3, 45 bases in frame from the first base. Trimming at the junction amounts to 4 bases on V and 2 bases on J, and the germline ends lie 14 bases apart. The CDR1 and CDR2 encoded by the germline V gene (reference sequence) are MNHNY and SVGAGI.

Sequencing was carried out using PBMCs. In this chain, TRBV6-6 is recombined with TRBJ2-5; possibly the D gene is TRBD2, per 7 matching bases. The clonotype comes from a human donor in good health. The CDR3 protein is CASSSLGGGQETQYF. The base sequence is TGTGCCAGCAGTTCGCTAGGGGGGGGGCAAGAGACCCAGTACTTC.